Below are 32 T cell receptor beta chains sequenced from a single sample in a study of control samples from healthy donors and cancer patients. Using immunoSEQ multiplex PCR, the repertoire was profiled, and TCRdb retains in-frame clones only, with some absent. The table has some 200,000 clones, just under 95% seen once. The specimen sequenced was blood. The origin of the receptors is a young man in good health.

The chain has TRBV12-3 or TRBV12-4 and TRBJ1-6; D unclear. The CDR3 runs to 12 residues. Trimming cost V 5 bases and J 11 bases, with 10 bases left between them. Here the CDR3 DNA reads TGTGCCAGCAGTCGGGGAAGTACACCCCTCCACTTT. Protein product: CASSRGSTPLHF.

The V call is TRBV10-3, the J call TRBJ2-7; the match to TRBD2 covers 7 bases. Per the germline V gene, CDR1 is ENHRY and CDR2 is SYGVKD. The CDR3 extends over 14 amino acids. V lost 10 bases to trimming and J lost 4 bases; unmatched junction nucleotides: 13. CDR3 nucleotide sequence: TGTGCCACGAAGGGGAGGGGCGAGGCTTACGAGCAGTACTTC. Translating gives CATKGRGEAYEQYF.

This chain uses TRBV18 with TRBJ1-4, with D perhaps TRBD1 (6 bases). Germline CDR1 reads KGHSH; CDR2 reads LQKENI. This CDR3 is 15 amino acids long. Between the trimmed V and J ends, which lost 4 bases and 8 bases, there was a span of 17 bases. CDR3 sequence: CASSLPGGAEEKLFF. DNA of the CDR3: TGTGCCAGCTCACTTCCCGGGGGGGCAGAGGAAAAACTGTTTTTT.

The DNA of the CDR3 is TGTGCCAGCAGCCGCCCGACAGGGGCTGAAGCTTTCTTT. Residues: CASSRPTGAEAFF. The chain recombines TRBV3-1 (or the pseudogene TRBV3-2) with TRBJ1-1; 8 positions match TRBD1. This CDR3 region has 13 residues. From germline, CDR1 is LGHDT and CDR2 YNNKEL (reference sequence). The junction had 4 bases not matched to a gene; V was cut back by 4 bases and J by 6 bases.

The rearrangement links TRBV29-1 to TRBJ2-3; TRBD1 agrees at 8 bases. Germline CDR1 SQVTM, CDR2 ANQGSEA. There are 16 residues in the CDR3. The junction had 5 bases not matched to a gene; V was cut back by 0 bases and J by 0 bases. The CDR3 DNA reads TGCAGCGTTGAAGATACAGGGGGACCTAGCACAGATACGCAGTATTTT. Translation: CSVEDTGGPSTDTQYF.

The chain recombines TRBV9 with TRBJ1-6; D possibly corresponds to TRBD1 (6 bases). Germline CDR1 reads SGDLS; CDR2 reads YYNGEE. The V end lost 3 bases, the J end lost 7 bases, and 17 bases lay between the germline ends. This CDR3 spans 16 amino acids. The CDR3 here is CASSAGGGRGNSPLHF. DNA of the CDR3: TGTGCCAGCAGCGCTGGTGGGGGGCGAGGAAATTCACCCCTCCACTTT.

The rearrangement joins TRBV28 to TRBJ2-3, with 8 positions matching TRBD2. V lost 3 bases to trimming and J lost 3 bases; unmatched junction nucleotides: 5. Germline lookup yields CDR1 MDHEN and CDR2 SYDVKM. The CDR3 runs 15 residues. CDR3 loop: CASSFRVAGTDTQYF. The CDR3 coding sequence is TGTGCCAGCAGTTTCAGGGTAGCGGGGACAGATACGCAGTATTTT.

The chain is built from TRBV19 and TRBJ2-7; 7 positions agree with TRBD1. In germline, CDR1 is LNHDA, CDR2 SQIVND (reference sequence). The CDR3 totals 12 residues. The V gene end was trimmed by 6 bases and the J gene end by 5 bases; junction bases not matched to a gene: 4. The CDR3, as DNA: TGTGCCAGTAGCGACAGGGTGGACGAGCAGTACTTC. Translating gives CASSDRVDEQYF. Complete variable domain (other parts from reference TRBV19 and TRBJ2-7): DGGITQSPKYLFRKEGQNVTLSCEQNLNHDAMYWYRQDPGQGLRLIYYSQIVNDFQKGDIAEGYSVSREKKESFPLTVTSAQKNPTAFYLCASSDRVDEQYFGPGTRLTVT.

V is TRBV2 and J is TRBJ1-1; D remains ambiguous. Germline CDR1 SNHLY, CDR2 FYNNEI. CDR3 length: 16 amino acids. V was clipped by 0 bases and J by 2 bases, with 13 bases between them. The CDR3 nucleotides read TGTGCCAGCAGTGAAGCGCTTCAGGTGGGAAACACTGAAGCTTTCTTT. This sequence encodes CASSEALQVGNTEAFF. Supplemented by reference TRBV2 and TRBJ1-1, the full variable domain reads EPEVTQTPSHQVTQMGQEVILRCVPISNHLYFYWYRQILGQKVEFLVSFYNNEISEKSEIFDDQFSVERPDGSNFTLKIRSTKLEDSAMYFCASSEALQVGNTEAFFGQGTRLTVV.

This chain links TRBV3-1 (or the pseudogene TRBV3-2) with TRBJ2-1; the D gene is possibly TRBD1 (5 bases). Germline CDR1 and CDR2: LGHDT and YNNKEL (reference sequence). The CDR3 is 18 amino acids. V lost 0 bases, J lost 4 bases, and 19 bases lay in between. The CDR3 DNA reads as TGTGCCAGCAGCCAAGATAATGGGAACTCCAGGGTGTACAATGAGCAGTTCTTC. Translated, it gives CASSQDNGNSRVYNEQFF.

This clone was seen a single time. This chain links TRBV5-1 with TRBJ2-3; 9 nucleotides agree with TRBD2. The trim removed 1 base at V and 1 base at J, leaving 7 bases unmatched. The length of the CDR3 is 17 residues. The germline CDR1 and CDR2 sequences are SGHRS and YFSETQ. This CDR3 reads CASSLWYQRGGTDTQYF. The CDR3 DNA sequence: TGCGCCAGCAGCTTGTGGTATCAGCGGGGGGGCACAGATACGCAGTATTTT.

This clone was observed a single time. The chain uses TRBV5-1 and TRBJ2-2; the D gene is possibly TRBD2 (5 bases). CDR1 is SGHRS and CDR2 is YFSETQ in the germline V gene. This CDR3 has 15 residues. V dropped 4 bases and J dropped 5 bases, with 15 bases sitting between them. The CDR3 sequence: CASSLRTVKTGELFF. DNA for the CDR3: TGCGCCAGCAGCCTTAGGACTGTAAAGACCGGGGAGCTGTTTTTT.

This rearrangement joins TRBV12-5 to TRBJ1-1, with unresolved D. Germline CDR1 reads LGHNT; CDR2 reads FRNRAP. This CDR3 has 15 amino acids. V was trimmed by 3 bases and J by 1 base, leaving 12 bases between them. This chain's CDR3 is CASGLGRLSNTEAFF. As DNA, the CDR3 is TGTGCTAGTGGTTTAGGCCGACTGTCGAACACTGAAGCTTTCTTT.

V and J are TRBV12-3 or TRBV12-4 and TRBJ2-7, with D tentatively TRBD1 (6 bases). V lost 6 bases and J lost 9, with 18 bases in between. The CDR3 has 13 amino acids. CDR3 region: CASSLTRQEVQYF. CDR3 nucleotide sequence: TGTGCCAGCAGCCTCACCCGACAGGAAGTGCAGTACTTC.

The V gene is TRBV5-6, the J gene TRBJ2-5; D assignment may be TRBD1 or TRBD2 (5 bases each). Germline-derived CDR1 and CDR2 are SGHDT and YYEEEE. The CDR3 is 14 residues long. Trimming removed 4 bases from V and 1 base from J, with 11 bases in between. The CDR3: CASSRDLGQETQYF. The CDR3 region has the DNA TGTGCCAGCAGCCGGGACCTGGGCCAAGAGACCCAGTACTTC. The complete variable domain, with remaining parts taken from reference TRBV5-6 and TRBJ2-5, reads DAGVTQSPTHLIKTRGQQVTLRCSPKSGHDTVSWYQQALGQGPQFIFQYYEEEERQRGNFPDRFSGHQFPNYSSELNVNALLLGDSALYLCASSRDLGQETQYFGPGTRLLVL.

This clone was detected a few times. The chain has TRBV2 and TRBJ2-3; 7 nucleotides align to TRBD2. Per germline, CDR1 SNHLY and CDR2 FYNNEI. The V and J ends lost 5 bases and 5 bases, in that order; junction bases with no gene match: 10. CDR3 length equals 15 residues. CDR3 DNA: TGTGCCAGCAGTCCTAAGCGGGGTTCACTAGATACGCAGTATTTT. As protein: CASSPKRGSLDTQYF.

This chain connects TRBV6-4 to TRBJ1-1, with unresolved D. The CDR3 loop spans 14 amino acids. V was clipped by 6 bases and J by 1 base, with 12 bases between them. The germline CDR1 and CDR2 sequences are MRHNA and SNTAGT. As DNA, the CDR3 is TGTGCCAGCAGATCCGGGCCCCAGAACACTGAAGCTTTCTTT. Its translation is CASRSGPQNTEAFF.

The chain uses TRBV10-3 and TRBJ2-2, with TRBD2 matching 9 bases. V was clipped by 7 bases and J by 1 base; unmatched bases: 7. CDR3 length: 16 residues. The germline V gene encodes CDR1 ENHRY and CDR2 SYGVKD. The CDR3 region has the DNA TGTGCCATCAATGGAGCGGGGGGCAAGAACACCGGGGAGCTGTTTTTT. Translating gives CAINGAGGKNTGELFF.

The J gene is TRBJ1-5, the V gene TRBV6-5, with no clear D. V lost 8 bases, J lost 1 base, and 15 bases lay in between. CDR3 length: 15 residues. Per germline, CDR1 MNHEY and CDR2 SVGAGI. CDR3 region: CASQESGMSNQPQHF. For the CDR3, the DNA is TGTGCCAGCCAGGAAAGCGGTATGAGCAATCAGCCCCAGCATTTT.

This chain links TRBV10-3 with TRBJ2-2; no reliable D call. CDR3 length equals 12 residues. CDR1 and CDR2 (germline): ENHRY, SYGVKD. V gave up 5 bases and J gave up 3 bases, with 4 bases separating them. Here the CDR3 DNA reads TGTGCCATCAGTCCAGACACCGGGGAGCTGTTTTTT. It translates to CAISPDTGELFF.

The chain employs TRBV2 and TRBJ1-6; D gene ambiguous. Germline values: CDR1 SNHLY, CDR2 FYNNEI. The CDR3 covers 16 residues. Trimming removed 6 bases at V and 4 bases at J, with 16 bases between. The CDR3 sequence is CASSLVRGFYNSPLHF. Here the CDR3 DNA reads TGTGCCAGCAGCTTGGTTAGAGGCTTTTATAATTCACCCCTCCACTTT.

This clone appeared once. The chain combines TRBV10-3 with TRBJ1-4; TRBD1 is a possible D gene (5 bases). The germline V and J ends were trimmed by 3 bases and 8 bases, with 10 bases remaining between them. Germline V gene data show CDR1 as ENHRY and CDR2 as SYGVKD. The CDR3 is made up of 13 amino acids. CDR3 sequence: CAISDRAEEKLFF. The CDR3 nucleotides read TGTGCCATCAGTGACAGGGCGGAAGAAAAACTGTTTTTT.

The chain joins TRBV12-1 to TRBJ1-5; TRBD1 is the table's D call, not checked against the DNA. TRBV12-1 is termed a pseudogene. The CDR3 is 18 amino acids. CDR3 in amino acids: CASSFLQGVPERHQPQHF. In DNA form, the CDR3 reads TGTGCCAGCAGCTTTTTACAGGGGGTTCCCGAGCGCCATCAGCCCCAGCATTTT.

The V and J genes are TRBV18 and TRBJ1-2, with TRBD1 matching over 7 bases. The germline V gene has CDR1 KGHSH and CDR2 LQKENI. Trimming at V came to 3 bases and at J to 6 bases, leaving 10 bases not matched to a gene. This CDR3 has 15 residues. CDR3 loop: CASSPSVGGGDGYTF. The CDR3 bases are TGTGCCAGCTCACCTTCCGTAGGGGGCGGCGATGGCTACACCTTC. The variable domain in full, completed from reference TRBV18 and TRBJ1-2, reads NAGVMQNPRHLVRRRGQEARLRCSPMKGHSHVYWYRQLPEEGLKFMVYLQKENIIDESGMPKERFSAEFPKEGPSILRIQQVVRGDSAAYFCASSPSVGGGDGYTFGSGTRLTVV.

The chain employs TRBV12-5 and TRBJ1-5; TRBD1 might be the D (6 bases). The CDR3 is made up of 16 amino acids. The germline V gene encodes CDR1 LGHNT and CDR2 FRNRAP. The ends were cut back, 4 bases at V and 7 bases at J, with 20 bases in the middle. The CDR3 DNA follows: TGTGCTAGTGGTTGGGGTCGAACAGGGTTTAACCAGCCCCAGCATTTT. This codes for CASGWGRTGFNQPQHF.

This clone has a single count. The chain couples TRBV4-1 to TRBJ1-1; a possible D gene is TRBD1 (6 bases). Trimming took 4 bases from V and 2 from J, leaving 20 bases between them. The CDR3 extends over 17 amino acids. Germline V lookup: CDR1 MGHRA, CDR2 YSYEKL. Here the CDR3 DNA reads TGCGCCAGCAGCCCCATTATGTTGGGGACACCTAACACTGAAGCTTTCTTT. It specifies CASSPIMLGTPNTEAFF.

The DNA for the CDR3 is TGTGCCTGGGGGACAGGCCCCGGGCAGTTCTTC. Its translation: CAWGTGPGQFF. This sequence joins TRBV30 and TRBJ2-1, with 8 positions matching TRBD1. Looked up from germline, CDR1 is GTSNPN and CDR2 is SVGIG (reference sequence). The CDR3 covers 11 residues. The junction had 6 bases not matched to a gene; V was cut back by 5 bases and J by 12 bases. Filled out from reference TRBV30 and TRBJ2-1, the complete variable domain reads SQTIHQWPATLVQPVGSPLSLECTVEGTSNPNLYWYRQAAGRGLQLLFYSVGIGQISSEVPQNLSASRPQDRQFILSSKKLLLSDSGFYLCAWGTGPGQFFGPGTRLTVL.

The chain uses TRBV27 and TRBJ2-1; D possibly corresponds to TRBD2 (7 bases). This CDR3 contains 15 residues. The V end lost 5 bases, the J end lost 6 bases, and 17 bases lay between the germline ends. Germline CDR1 is MNHEY and CDR2 is SMNVEV (reference sequence). CDR3 nucleotide sequence: TGTGCCAGCAGTCTAGGGTGGGGGGGCCTCAATGAGCAGTTCTTC. Its translation: CASSLGWGGLNEQFF.

The rearrangement links TRBV6-1 to TRBJ2-1; 12 bases agree with TRBD2. After removal of 2 bases from V and 4 bases from J, the junction contained 6 bases not matched to a gene. The CDR3 length is 17 residues. The germline gives CDR1 MNHNS, CDR2 SASEGT. The CDR3 sequence is CASSEIWTSGVYNEQFF. DNA of the CDR3: TGTGCCAGCAGTGAAATTTGGACTAGCGGGGTTTACAATGAGCAGTTCTTC.

The V and J genes are TRBV5-1 and TRBJ1-6; D gene uncertain. The CDR3 is 13 residues long. V shed 4 bases and J shed 9 bases, with 11 bases lying between them. The germline V gene has CDR1 SGHRS and CDR2 YFSETQ. In DNA form, the CDR3 reads TGCGCCAGCAGCCGATCTGGAGGTTCACCCCTCCACTTT. This translates into CASSRSGGSPLHF.

V and J are TRBV10-3 and TRBJ1-2, with 7 bases identical to TRBD1. Germline loops: CDR1 ENHRY, CDR2 SYGVKD. The J segment lost 2 bases and the V segment lost 7 bases, leaving 7 bases of the junction unmatched. The CDR3 is 14 residues long. The CDR3 DNA reads TGTGCCATCACTGAACGGGACAGCAACTATGGCTACACCTTC. Translated: CAITERDSNYGYTF.

The V gene is TRBV19, the J gene TRBJ1-4, with 8 bases fitting TRBD1. This CDR3 has 15 amino acids. V was pared by 4 bases and J by 2 bases, with 3 bases of the junction left unmatched. Germline assignment: CDR1 LNHDA and CDR2 SQIVND (reference sequence). CDR3 in DNA: TGTGCCAGTAGTACCAGACAGGGGACTAATGAAAAACTGTTTTTT. It codes for CASSTRQGTNEKLFF. The full variable domain, its missing parts supplied by reference TRBV19 and TRBJ1-4, is DGGITQSPKYLFRKEGQNVTLSCEQNLNHDAMYWYRQDPGQGLRLIYYSQIVNDFQKGDIAEGYSVSREKKESFPLTVTSAQKNPTAFYLCASSTRQGTNEKLFFGSGTQLSVL.